The sequence of this T cell receptor (beta chain) was determined in a study of blood T cell repertoires in COVID-19. Study-level information: Material from acute and convalescent COVID-19 was sourced from the United States, Italy and Spain. T cells, B-cell-depleted T cells, or PBMCs provided the cDNA or gDNA that served as material.

Authors' data handling: The assay estimated nucleated cells by amplifying reference gene primers. The data were produced by immunoSEQ multiplex PCR, yet TCRdb's version contains in-frame clones alone and is incomplete. V and J calls plus clone size are reproduced from that table; the DNA served to infer D and trimming. The table has 35,000 to 50,000 clones, about nine tenths seen once. This clone was seen a handful of times. CDR3 size: 15 residues. Germline V gene data show CDR1 as SNHLY and CDR2 as FYNNEI. Trimming pared 4 bases from V and 6 bases from J, leaving 18 bases between. Sequencing used peripheral blood. The TCR was taken from an elderly woman with active COVID-19. V gene TRBV2 combines with J gene TRBJ2-5; weak D call: TRBD1 (6 bases). The CDR3 loop reads CASSGILQGGKTQYF. CDR3 nucleotides: TGTGCCAGCAGTGGTATTTTACAGGGCGGAAAGACCCAGTACTTC.